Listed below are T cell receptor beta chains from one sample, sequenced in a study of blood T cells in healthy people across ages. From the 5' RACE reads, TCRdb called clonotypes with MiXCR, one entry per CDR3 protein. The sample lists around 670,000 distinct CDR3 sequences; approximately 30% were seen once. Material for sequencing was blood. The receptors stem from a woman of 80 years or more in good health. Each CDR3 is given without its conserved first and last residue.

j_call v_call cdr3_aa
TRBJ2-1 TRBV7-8 ASSLPPRPNEQF
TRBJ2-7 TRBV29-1 SVELAGFYEQY
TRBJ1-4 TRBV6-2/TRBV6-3 ASRSAEANEKLF
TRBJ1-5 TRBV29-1 SVQGSGNQPQH
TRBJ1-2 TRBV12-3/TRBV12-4 ASRGQPNYGYT
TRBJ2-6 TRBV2 ASSAPATSGANVLT
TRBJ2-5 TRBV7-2 ASSLGSGGSETQY
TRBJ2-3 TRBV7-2 ASSRRVADTQY
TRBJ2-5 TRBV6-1 ASSGGGRQETQY
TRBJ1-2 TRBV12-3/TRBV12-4 ASSLSTGGYT
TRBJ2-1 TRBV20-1 SAIRGVNEQF
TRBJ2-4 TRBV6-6 ASSPLRDTENIQY
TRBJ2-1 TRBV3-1 ASSRIRNEQF
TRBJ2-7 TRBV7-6 ASSLEQFYEQY
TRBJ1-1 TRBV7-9 ASSLGLTARHTEAF
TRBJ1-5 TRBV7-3 ASSSTIGAPQH
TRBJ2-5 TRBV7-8 ASSPGQPPPVQY
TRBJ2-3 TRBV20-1 SARGLSTGGSDTQY
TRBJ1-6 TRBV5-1 ASSLGGTQVQSPLH
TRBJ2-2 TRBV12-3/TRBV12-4 ASSPGVVSGELF
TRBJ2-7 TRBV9 ASSPRQGASEQY
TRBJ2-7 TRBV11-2 ASSTQVGSYEQY
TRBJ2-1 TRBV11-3 ASSLSGVSSYNEQF
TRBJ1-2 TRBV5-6 ASSQGLDNYGYT
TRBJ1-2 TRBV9 ASSVGWGESGYT
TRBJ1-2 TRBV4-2 ASSQEGWAGHYGYT
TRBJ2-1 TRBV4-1 ASSQDVTAAYNEQF
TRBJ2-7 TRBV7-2 ASSFPSTEQY
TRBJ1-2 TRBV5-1 ASSPGDRVYGYT
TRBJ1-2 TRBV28 ASSPLRTDYYGYT
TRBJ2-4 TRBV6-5 ASSHRPTSGGSPNIQY
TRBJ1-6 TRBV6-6 ASSSGSNSPLH